This T cell receptor beta chain derives from a study of blood T cell repertoires in COVID-19. V was pared by 5 bases and J by 0 bases, with 10 bases between. The CDR3 length is 13 residues. Germline CDR1 SQVTM, CDR2 ANQGSEA. Authors' processing steps: Reference gene primer amplification in the assay estimated nucleated cell counts. Repertoires were generated with immunoSEQ multiplex PCR, while TCRdb's copy carries only in-frame clones and drops some. V and J calls and clone size follow that table, whereas D and trimming were derived from the DNA. The sample includes approximately 330,000 clones, roughly 90% of them seen just once.

This sequence joins TRBV29-1 and TRBJ1-1; unclear D gene. This sequence originates from a woman in her 50s with active or convalescent COVID-19. Sample: peripheral blood. The CDR3 here is CSVSALVNTEAFF. CDR3 DNA: TGCAGCGTTTCGGCACTAGTGAACACTGAAGCTTTCTTT.